This TCR beta chain was observed in a study of cytomegalovirus exposure and HLA in healthy donors. Turning to the study itself: As an earlier analysis found, 150 million to 200 million T cells yielded over 95 million unique TCR beta sequences. Assignment to the Caucasian-associated ancestry cluster applied to approximately 80% of the approximately 390 genotyped donors. Points from the study as a whole: Clonal expansion was found to be greater in HLA-associated TCR beta chains than in equally common others in a later analysis.

Germline V gene lookup returns CDR1 LNHDA and CDR2 SQIVND (reference sequence). V was clipped by 3 bases and J by 2 bases, with 10 bases between them. CDR3 length: 14 amino acids. With 60 Vbeta and 13 Jbeta primers, the PCR was carried out. Source study methods: An analysis performed later counted 75 million to 80 million unique TCR beta chains (approximately 12 million of them shared). TCRdb keeps only in-frame clones here, not all; method: immunoSEQ multiplex PCR. The DNA was the basis for D and trimming; V, J and clone size are from that table. The sample has under 200,000 clones, roughly 60% seen once; the top ten hold 2.5% to 3%. As regards this clone: Antigen: not known.

What was sequenced was PBMCs. This receptor was identified in a man aged 35 to 55 in good health and CMV-seronegative. The chain uses TRBV19 and TRBJ1-1; D is undetermined. The CDR3 coding sequence is TGTGCCAGTAGTATTGGGCCAGCCAACACTGAAGCTTTCTTT. It codes for CASSIGPANTEAFF.